The following is a T cell receptor (beta chain) sequence with its context. A CD45RO/CCR7/CD25/CD127/CD95/CD27 panel sorted naive, central memory, regulatory and stem cell-like memory CD4+ cells. These data originate in a study of beta chain features in type 1 diabetes. Whole-study context: The patient and healthy donor groups were comparable for age, gender and cell yields.

Trimming shortened V by 3 bases and J by 4 bases, and 11 bases separated the two germline ends. The germline gives CDR1 SQVTM, CDR2 ANQGSEA. The CDR3 contains 13 residues. Since all of the isolated RNA was reverse transcribed, expressed TCRB transcripts were what got sequenced. The method was immunoSEQ multiplex PCR; TCRdb's version includes in-frame clones alone and lacks a portion of them. Of under 200,000 clones in the sample, approximately 9% were seen once. The chain links TRBV29-1 to TRBJ2-3; D is uncertain. The receptor comes from a woman aged 18-29 years in good health. What was sequenced was central memory CD4+ T cells from blood. The CDR3 reads CSVEGLRPDTQYF. In DNA form, the CDR3 reads TGCAGCGTTGAGGGCCTAAGGCCAGATACGCAGTATTTT.